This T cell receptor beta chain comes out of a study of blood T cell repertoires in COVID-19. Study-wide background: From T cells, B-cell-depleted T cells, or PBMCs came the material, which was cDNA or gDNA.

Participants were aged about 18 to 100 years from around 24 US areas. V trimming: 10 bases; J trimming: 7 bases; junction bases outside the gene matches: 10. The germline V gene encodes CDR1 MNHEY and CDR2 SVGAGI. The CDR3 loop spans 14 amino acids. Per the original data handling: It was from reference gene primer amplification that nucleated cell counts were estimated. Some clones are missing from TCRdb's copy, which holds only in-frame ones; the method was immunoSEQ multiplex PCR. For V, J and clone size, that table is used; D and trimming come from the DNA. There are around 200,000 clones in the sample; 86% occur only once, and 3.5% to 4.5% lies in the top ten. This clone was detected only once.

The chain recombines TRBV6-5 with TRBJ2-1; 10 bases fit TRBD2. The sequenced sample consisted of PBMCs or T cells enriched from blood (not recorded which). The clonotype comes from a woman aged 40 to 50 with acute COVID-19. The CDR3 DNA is TGTGCCACGATAAGCGGGGGGGCTCTGAATGAGCAGTTCTTC. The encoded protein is CATISGGALNEQFF.